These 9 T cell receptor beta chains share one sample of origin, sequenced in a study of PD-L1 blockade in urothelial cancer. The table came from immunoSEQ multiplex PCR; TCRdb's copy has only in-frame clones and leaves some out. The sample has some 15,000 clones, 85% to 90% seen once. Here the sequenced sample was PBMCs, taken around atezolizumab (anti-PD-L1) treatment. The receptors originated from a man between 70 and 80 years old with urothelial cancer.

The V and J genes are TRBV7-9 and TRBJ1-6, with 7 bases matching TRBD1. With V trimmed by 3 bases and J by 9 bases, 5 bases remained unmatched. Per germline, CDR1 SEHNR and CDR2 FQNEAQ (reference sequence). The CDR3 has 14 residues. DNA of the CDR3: TGTGCCAGCAGCTTCGACAGGGTGGCTTCACCCCTCCACTTT. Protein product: CASSFDRVASPLHF.

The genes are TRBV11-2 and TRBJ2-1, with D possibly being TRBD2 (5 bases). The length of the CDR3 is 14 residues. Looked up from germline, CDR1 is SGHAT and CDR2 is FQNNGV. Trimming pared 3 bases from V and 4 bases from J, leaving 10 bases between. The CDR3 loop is CASSLTGEYNEQFF. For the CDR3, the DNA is TGTGCCAGCAGCTTGACCGGGGAATACAATGAGCAGTTCTTC.

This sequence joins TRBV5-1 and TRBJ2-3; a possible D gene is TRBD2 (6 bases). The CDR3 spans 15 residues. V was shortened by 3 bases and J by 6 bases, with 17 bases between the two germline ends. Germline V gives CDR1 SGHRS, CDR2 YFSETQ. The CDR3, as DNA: TGCGCCAGCAGCTGGGGGACTTCCTCGGAGGATACGCAGTATTTT. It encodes CASSWGTSSEDTQYF.

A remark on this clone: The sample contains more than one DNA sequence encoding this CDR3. The CDR3 protein is CASSPGQGLYGYTF. As DNA, the CDR3 is TGTGCCAGCTCACCGGGGCAGGGACTTTATGGCTACACCTTC. The chain has TRBV18 and TRBJ1-2, with D maybe TRBD1 (5 bases). V was clipped by 3 bases and J by 5 bases, with 13 bases between them. The germline gives CDR1 KGHSH, CDR2 LQKENI. CDR3 length equals 14 residues.

CDR3 loop: CASSLGRTSSYNEQFF. For the CDR3, the DNA is TGCGCCAGCAGCTTGGGCCGGACAAGCTCCTACAATGAGCAGTTCTTC. The chain links TRBV5-1 to TRBJ2-1; possible D gene TRBD1, 5 bases. The CDR3 covers 16 residues. V lost 0 bases, J lost 0 bases, and 10 bases lay in between. Germline CDR1 and CDR2: SGHRS and YFSETQ. The full variable domain, with the rest looked up from reference TRBV5-1 and TRBJ2-1, is KAGVTQTPRYLIKTRGQQVTLSCSPISGHRSVSWYQQTPGQGLQFLFEYFSETQRNKGNFPGRFSGRQFSNSRSEMNVSTLELGDSALYLCASSLGRTSSYNEQFFGPGTRLTVL.

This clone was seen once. DNA of the CDR3: TGTGCCAGCGGGGGGGGTCCGGGTCATAGCTCCTACGAGCAGTACTTC. It yields the protein CASGGGPGHSSYEQYF. The genes are TRBV27 and TRBJ2-7, with 7 bases that match TRBD2. The V gene's germline CDR1 is MNHEY and CDR2 SMNVEV (reference sequence). The CDR3 runs to 16 residues. V shed 8 bases and J 0 bases; nucleotides not matched to a gene: 13.

The CDR3 DNA reads as TGTGCCAGCGGCTGGACAAGCGGAAACACCATATATTTT. Translation gives CASGWTSGNTIYF. The chain recombines TRBV27 with TRBJ1-3, with a tentative D call TRBD1 (5 bases). From germline, CDR1 is MNHEY and CDR2 SMNVEV (reference sequence). V was clipped by 8 bases and J by 4 bases, with 12 bases between them. The CDR3 consists of 13 residues.

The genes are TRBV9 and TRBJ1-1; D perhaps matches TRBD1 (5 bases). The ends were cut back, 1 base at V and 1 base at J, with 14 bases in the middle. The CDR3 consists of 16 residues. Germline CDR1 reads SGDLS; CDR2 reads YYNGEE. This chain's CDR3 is CASSVSPTTGNTEAFF. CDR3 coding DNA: TGTGCCAGCAGCGTATCCCCCACTACAGGGAACACTGAAGCTTTCTTT.

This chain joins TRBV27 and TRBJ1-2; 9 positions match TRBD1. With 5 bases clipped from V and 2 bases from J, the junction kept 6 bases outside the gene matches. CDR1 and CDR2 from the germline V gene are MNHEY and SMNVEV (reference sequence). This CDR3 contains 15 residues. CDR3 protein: CASSGGQGINYGYTF. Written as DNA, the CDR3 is TGTGCCAGCAGTGGAGGACAGGGGATAAACTATGGCTACACCTTC.